The rows below give T cell receptor beta chains drawn from one sample of a study of blood T cell repertoires in COVID-19. The protocol was immunoSEQ multiplex PCR, while the TCRdb copy is restricted to in-frame clones and leaves out a portion. The sample consists of approximately 160,000 clones, roughly four fifths of them appearing once. The sequenced sample was peripheral blood. The source is a man aged 55 to 70 with active or convalescent COVID-19. Both conserved end residues are part of each CDR3. The D gene is left open where the match is weak. Some rows mark clone size as missing; the rest say once, few, many or name a class of expanded clone.

- | once | TRBJ2-7 | TRBV6-1 | CASSEDRDEQYF | TGTGCCAGCAGTGAAGACAGGGACGAGCAGTACTTC
- | - | TRBJ1-5 | TRBV11-2 | CASSLDSGFQPQHF | TGTGCCAGCAGCTTAGATTCAGGGTTTCAGCCCCAGCATTTT
TRBD1 | once | TRBJ2-5 | TRBV5-6 | CASSPGQGAETQYF | TGTGCCAGCAGCCCGGGACAGGGGGCAGAGACCCAGTACTTC
TRBD2 | - | TRBJ2-5 | TRBV9 | CASSVGAGGGVETQYF | TGTGCCAGCAGCGTAGGAGCTGGCGGGGGTGTGGAGACCCAGTACTTC
- | - | TRBJ2-2 | TRBV18 | CASSQEDPSNTGELFF | TGTGCCAGCTCACAGGAGGACCCCTCGAACACCGGGGAGCTGTTTTTT
TRBD1 | - | TRBJ1-5 | TRBV28 | CASSQTGVGNQPQHF | TGTGCCAGCAGTCAGACAGGGGTGGGCAATCAGCCCCAGCATTTT
- | - | TRBJ2-5 | TRBV29-1 | CSADGLPQETQYF | TGCAGCGCCGATGGACTTCCTCAAGAGACCCAGTACTTC
- | - | TRBJ2-7 | TRBV7-9 | CASSLAFGSRGVGEQYF | TGTGCCAGCAGCTTAGCGTTCGGGTCCAGGGGAGTTGGCGAGCAGTACTTC
- | - | TRBJ2-1 | TRBV20-1 | CSARGSREQFF | TGCAGTGCTAGAGGATCCAGGGAGCAGTTCTTC
- | - | TRBJ1-1 | TRBV2 | CASRYARGGEATAFF | TGTGCCAGCAGGTACGCGCGGGGAGGGGAGGCGACCGCTTTCTTT
TRBD2 | - | TRBJ2-3 | TRBV11-2 | CASSSLGGEITDTQYF | TGTGCCAGCAGCTCCCTGGGGGGGGAGATCACAGATACGCAGTATTTT
- | - | TRBJ2-1 | TRBV2 | CASGESRGYNEQFF | TGTGCCAGCGGGGAATCGAGGGGGTACAATGAGCAGTTCTTC
- | - | TRBJ2-2 | TRBV27 | CASSRTGELFF | TGTGCCAGCAGTCGCACCGGGGAGCTGTTTTTT
- | - | TRBJ1-5 | TRBV5-1 | CASSLDSYSNQPQHF | TGCGCCAGCAGCTTGGACAGCTATAGCAATCAGCCCCAGCATTTT
- | once | TRBJ2-2 | TRBV6-5 | CASSYAETGELFF | TGTGCCAGCAGTTACGCAGAAACCGGGGAGCTGTTTTTT
TRBD1 | - | TRBJ1-1 | TRBV7-6 | CASSLVDRASNTEAFF | TGTGCCAGCAGCTTAGTCGACAGGGCCTCGAACACTGAAGCTTTCTTT
TRBD1 | - | TRBJ2-7 | TRBV15 | CATSSPGTGHYEQYF | TGTGCCACCAGCAGTCCCGGGACAGGGCACTACGAGCAGTACTTC
- | - | TRBJ2-2 | TRBV18 | CASSPGTTNTGELFF | TGTGCCAGCTCACCAGGGACAACGAACACCGGGGAGCTGTTTTTT
TRBD1 | - | TRBJ1-6 | TRBV2 | CASRERRQGSSPLHF | TGTGCCAGCAGGGAGCGTAGACAGGGGAGTTCACCCCTCCACTTT
TRBD1 | - | TRBJ1-4 | TRBV2 | CASSGTGTVNEKLFF | TGTGCCAGCTCAGGTACCGGGACAGTGAATGAAAAACTGTTTTTT
- | - | TRBJ1-6 | TRBV7-9 | CASSLHRDRNSPLHF | TGTGCCAGCAGCTTACATCGAGACAGGAATTCACCCCTCCACTTT
- | - | TRBJ2-7 | TRBV15 | CATSRDQREMGEQYF | TGTGCCACCAGCAGAGATCAACGGGAGATGGGCGAGCAGTACTTC
- | - | TRBJ1-2 | TRBV2 | CASNPTENYGYTF | TGTGCCAGCAATCCGACAGAGAACTATGGCTACACCTTC